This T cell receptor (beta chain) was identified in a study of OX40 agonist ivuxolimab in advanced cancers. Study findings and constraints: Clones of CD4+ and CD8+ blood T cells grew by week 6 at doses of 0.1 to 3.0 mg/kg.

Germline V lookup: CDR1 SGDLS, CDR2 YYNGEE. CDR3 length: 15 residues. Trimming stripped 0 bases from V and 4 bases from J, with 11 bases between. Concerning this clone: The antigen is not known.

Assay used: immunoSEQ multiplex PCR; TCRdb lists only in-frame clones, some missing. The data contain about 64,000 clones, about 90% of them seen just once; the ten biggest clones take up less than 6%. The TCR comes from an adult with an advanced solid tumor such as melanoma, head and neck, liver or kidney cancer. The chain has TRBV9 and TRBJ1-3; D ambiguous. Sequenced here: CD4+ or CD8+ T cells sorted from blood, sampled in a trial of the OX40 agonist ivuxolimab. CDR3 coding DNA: TGTGCCAGCAGCGTAGACCCGGGTTCAGGAAACACCATATATTTT. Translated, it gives CASSVDPGSGNTIYF.